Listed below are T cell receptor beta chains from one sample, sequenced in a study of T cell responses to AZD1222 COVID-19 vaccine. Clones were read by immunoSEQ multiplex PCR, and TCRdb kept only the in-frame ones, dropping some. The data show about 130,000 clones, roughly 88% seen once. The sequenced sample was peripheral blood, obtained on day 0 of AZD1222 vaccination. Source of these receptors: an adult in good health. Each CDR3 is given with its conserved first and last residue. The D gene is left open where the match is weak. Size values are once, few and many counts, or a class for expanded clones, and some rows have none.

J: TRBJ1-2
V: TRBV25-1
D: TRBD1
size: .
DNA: TGTGCCAGCAGTGACCGGACGACAGGGGACTCTGGCTACACCTTC
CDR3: CASSDRTTGDSGYTF

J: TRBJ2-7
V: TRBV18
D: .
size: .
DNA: TGTGCCAGCTCACCTACAGGGAGCGAGCAGTACTTC
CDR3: CASSPTGSEQYF

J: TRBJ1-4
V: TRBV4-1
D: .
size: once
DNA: TGCGCCAGCAGCCAAGGGTCGGCCTGGGTTAATGAAAAACTGTTTTTT
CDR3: CASSQGSAWVNEKLFF

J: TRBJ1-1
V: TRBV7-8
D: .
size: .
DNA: TGTGCCAGCAGCTTAGGAAACCAAAACACTGAAGCTTTCTTT
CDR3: CASSLGNQNTEAFF

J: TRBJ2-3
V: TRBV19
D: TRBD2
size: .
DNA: TGTGCCAGTAGGGATAGCGGGCGGCCAGATACGCAGTATTTT
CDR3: CASRDSGRPDTQYF

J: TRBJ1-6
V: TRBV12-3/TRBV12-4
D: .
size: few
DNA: TGTGCCAGCAGTTTTACGGGGGATTCACCCCTCCACTTT
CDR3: CASSFTGDSPLHF

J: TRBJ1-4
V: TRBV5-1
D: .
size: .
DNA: TGCGCCAGCAGCCCGAACAAACGGGGTGAAAAACTGTTTTTT
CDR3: CASSPNKRGEKLFF

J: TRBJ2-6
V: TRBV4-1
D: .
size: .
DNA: TGCGCCAGCAGCCCCTTCGGAACCTCTGGGGCCAACGTCCTGACTTTC
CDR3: CASSPFGTSGANVLTF

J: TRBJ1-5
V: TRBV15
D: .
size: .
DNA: TGTGCCACCAGCAGAGAATACAGGGATGACCTACCCCAGCATTTT
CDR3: CATSREYRDDLPQHF

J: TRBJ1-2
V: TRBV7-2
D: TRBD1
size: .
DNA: TGTGCCAGCAGCTTAGGACAGGGGAACGGCGATGGCTACACCTTC
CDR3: CASSLGQGNGDGYTF

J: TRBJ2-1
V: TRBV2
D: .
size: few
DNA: TGTGCCAGCAGTGAATGGGTAGACTACAATGAGCAGTTCTTC
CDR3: CASSEWVDYNEQFF

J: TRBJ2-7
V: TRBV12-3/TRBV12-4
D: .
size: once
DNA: TGTGCCAGCAGTTTCGGCGGATACGAGCAGTACTTC
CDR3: CASSFGGYEQYF

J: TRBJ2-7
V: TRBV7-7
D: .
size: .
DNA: TGTGCCAGCAGCCTCCGGGACTCCTACGAGCAGTACTTC
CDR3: CASSLRDSYEQYF

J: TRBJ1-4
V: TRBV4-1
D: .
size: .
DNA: TGCGCCAGCAGCCAAGTTAACCCCCGGGGGCGGGAAAAACTGTTTTTT
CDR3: CASSQVNPRGREKLFF

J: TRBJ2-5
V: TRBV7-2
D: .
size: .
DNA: TGTGCCAGCAGCTTAGGGGGCAGTCAGGTGGGGACCCAGTACTTC
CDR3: CASSLGGSQVGTQYF

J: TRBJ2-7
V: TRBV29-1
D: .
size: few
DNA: TGCAGCGTTGAAGCCGACAGAACCTACGAGCAGTACTTC
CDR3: CSVEADRTYEQYF

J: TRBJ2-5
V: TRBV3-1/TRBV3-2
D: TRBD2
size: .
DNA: TGTGCCAGCAGCCTCGGACTAGCGGGAGGAGAGACCCAGTACTTC
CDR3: CASSLGLAGGETQYF

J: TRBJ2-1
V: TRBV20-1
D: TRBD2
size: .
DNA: TGCAGTGCTAGTCCAGCGGGAGGGCCTGGGGAGCAGTTCTTC
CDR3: CSASPAGGPGEQFF

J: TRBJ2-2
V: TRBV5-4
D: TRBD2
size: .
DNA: TGTGCCAGCACTTCTAGCGGGGTGGGGTACACCGGGGAGCTGTTTTTT
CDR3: CASTSSGVGYTGELFF

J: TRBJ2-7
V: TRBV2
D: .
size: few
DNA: TGTGCCAGCAGCACAGGGTTCCACGAGCAGTACTTC
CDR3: CASSTGFHEQYF

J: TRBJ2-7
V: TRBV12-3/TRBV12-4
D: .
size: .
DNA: TGTGCCAGCAGTTTAGAGGGGGGCTACGAGCAGTACTTC
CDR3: CASSLEGGYEQYF

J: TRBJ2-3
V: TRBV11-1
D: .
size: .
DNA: TGTGCCAGCAGCTTGCGGGACACGGAGACGCAGTATTTT
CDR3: CASSLRDTETQYF

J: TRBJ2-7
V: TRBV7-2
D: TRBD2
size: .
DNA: TGTGCCAGCAGCTTGACTAGCGGGGGGTGGTACGAGCAGTACTTC
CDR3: CASSLTSGGWYEQYF

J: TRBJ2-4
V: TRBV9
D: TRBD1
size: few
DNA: TGTGCCAGCAGCACTCAACAGGGGGGTAAAAACATTCAGTACTTC
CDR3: CASSTQQGGKNIQYF

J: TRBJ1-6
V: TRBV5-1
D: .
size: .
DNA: TGCGCCAGCCGCGACAGGAATATAGCCGATTCACCCCTCCACTTT
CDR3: CASRDRNIADSPLHF

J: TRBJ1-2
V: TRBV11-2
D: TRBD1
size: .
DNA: TGTGCCAGCAGCTTAGGGCAGGGGGCAAACTATGGCTACACCTTC
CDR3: CASSLGQGANYGYTF

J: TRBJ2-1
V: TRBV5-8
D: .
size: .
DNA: TGTGCCAGCAGCCAGATGTTTTCGTCGGGAGCCCACAATGAGCAGTTCTTC
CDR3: CASSQMFSSGAHNEQFF

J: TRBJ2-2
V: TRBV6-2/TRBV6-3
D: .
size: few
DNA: TGTGCCAGCAGTTACGGAGGACCGGCCGGGGAGCTGTTTTTT
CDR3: CASSYGGPAGELFF

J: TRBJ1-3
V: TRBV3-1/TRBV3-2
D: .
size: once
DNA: TGTGCCAGCAGCCAAGATGGGCGGGGGATCACCATATATTTT
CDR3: CASSQDGRGITIYF

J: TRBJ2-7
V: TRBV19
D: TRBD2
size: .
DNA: TGTGCCAGTAGCCCCGGGGGGGCGGGAGAGGACGAGCAGTACTTC
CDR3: CASSPGGAGEDEQYF

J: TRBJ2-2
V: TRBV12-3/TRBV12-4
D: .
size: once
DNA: TGTGCCAGCAGTTTTGTCGGGGAGCTGTTTTTT
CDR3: CASSFVGELFF

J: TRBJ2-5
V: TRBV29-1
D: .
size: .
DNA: TGCAGCGTGCGACAGGTCATGGAGACCCAGTACTTC
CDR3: CSVRQVMETQYF

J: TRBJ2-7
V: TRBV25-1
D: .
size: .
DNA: TGTGCCAGCAGTGAACTTTGGCCTTCCGACTACGAGCAGTACTTC
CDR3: CASSELWPSDYEQYF

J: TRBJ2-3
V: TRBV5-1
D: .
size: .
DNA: TGCGCCAGCAGTAACAGGGCTGCAGGAGATACGCAGTATTTT
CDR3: CASSNRAAGDTQYF

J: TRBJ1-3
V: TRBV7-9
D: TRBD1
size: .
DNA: TGTGCCAGCAGCGTGCGACAGGGGTCCGGAAACACCATATATTTT
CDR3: CASSVRQGSGNTIYF

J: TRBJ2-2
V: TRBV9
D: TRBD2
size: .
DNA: TGTGCCAGCAGCGTAGCTCCGGCGGGGGGGATCGGGGAGCTGTTTTTT
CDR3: CASSVAPAGGIGELFF

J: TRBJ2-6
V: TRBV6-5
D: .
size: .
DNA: TGTGCCAGCAGTTACCGGGCCGGGGCCAACGTCCTGACTTTC
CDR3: CASSYRAGANVLTF

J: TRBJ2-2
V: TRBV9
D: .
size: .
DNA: TGTGCCAGCAGCGTAGGGGGGGCCCAGTTCGGGGAGCTGTTTTTT
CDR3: CASSVGGAQFGELFF

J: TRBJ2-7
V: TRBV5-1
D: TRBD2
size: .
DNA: TGCGCCAGTTCCCTAGCGGGCCTCGAGCAGTACTTC
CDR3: CASSLAGLEQYF

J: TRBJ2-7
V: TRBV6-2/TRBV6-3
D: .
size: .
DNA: TGTGCCAGCAGTTATGGCAGGGGCTACGAGCAGTACTTC
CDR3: CASSYGRGYEQYF

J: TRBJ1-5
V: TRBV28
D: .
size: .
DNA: TGTGCCAGCCTCCCTCAGGGGAACAATCAGCCCCAGCATTTT
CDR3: CASLPQGNNQPQHF

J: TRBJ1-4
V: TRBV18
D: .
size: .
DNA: TGTGCCAGCTCCCCCAATAGAGGGTCGGATGAAAAACTGTTTTTT
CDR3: CASSPNRGSDEKLFF

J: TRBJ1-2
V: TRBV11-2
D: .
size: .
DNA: TGTGCCAGCAGCCTCGACCTTAACTATGGCTACACCTTC
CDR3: CASSLDLNYGYTF

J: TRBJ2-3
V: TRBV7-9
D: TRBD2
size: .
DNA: TGTGCCAGCAGTCCCAAGATTCGACTAGCGGGAGGAGATACGCAGTATTTT
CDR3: CASSPKIRLAGGDTQYF

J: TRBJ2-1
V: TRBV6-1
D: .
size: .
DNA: TGTGCCAGCAGTGATTCTTGGGCCAATGAGCAGTTCTTC
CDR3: CASSDSWANEQFF

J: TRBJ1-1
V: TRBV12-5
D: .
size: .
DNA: TGTGCTAGTGGTTTGGCCCTAGGGACGATCCTATTCTTT
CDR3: CASGLALGTILFF